This T cell receptor beta chain was recovered during a study of cytomegalovirus exposure and HLA in healthy donors. Overall study context: Some 180 million T cells yielded fewer than 120 million unique TCR beta sequences in earlier analysis. Most genotyped donors, 75% to 85% of 398, had Caucasian-associated genetic ancestry.

Trimming removed 4 bases from V and 0 bases from J, with 6 bases in between. Germline V gene data show CDR1 as LNHDA and CDR2 as SQIVND (reference sequence). The CDR3 loop spans 14 amino acids. Both 60 Vbeta primers and 13 Jbeta primers went into the PCR. Using immunoSEQ multiplex PCR, the repertoire was profiled, and TCRdb retains in-frame clones only, with some absent. The repertoire holds 180,000 or so clones, with 75% as singletons. This clone was seen a few times. Sequences were obtained from PBMCs. The sequence was obtained from a woman aged 40 to 50 in good health and CMV-seropositive. The V gene is TRBV19, the J gene TRBJ2-2; D uncertain. The CDR3 bases are TGTGCCAGTAGTACGGTAGCGAACACCGGGGAGCTGTTTTTT. It codes for CASSTVANTGELFF. Drawing the rest from reference TRBV19 and TRBJ2-2, the complete variable domain is DGGITQSPKYLFRKEGQNVTLSCEQNLNHDAMYWYRQDPGQGLRLIYYSQIVNDFQKGDIAEGYSVSREKKESFPLTVTSAQKNPTAFYLCASSTVANTGELFFGEGSRLTVL.